What follows is one TCR beta chain and its context. Antigen unknown. TCRdb's table, derived via immunoSEQ multiplex PCR, lists solely in-frame clones and lacks some. Here the sample spans roughly 150,000 clones, about 89% being singletons. The V segment lost 0 bases and the J segment 4 bases; nucleotides outside the gene matches: 3. CDR3 size: 16 residues. Germline V lookup: CDR1 LGHDT, CDR2 YNNKEL (reference sequence). These data belong to a study of T cell responses to AZD1222 COVID-19 vaccine. Broader study findings: Researchers took repertoire samples only after the peak T cell response had come. Clonal diversity was possibly underestimated; the donors were predominantly white British and more often female. Only a handful of AZD1222 recipients were seropositive at baseline.

The sequences come from peripheral blood, collected 28 days after the second AZD1222 dose. This chain links TRBV3-1 (or the pseudogene TRBV3-2) with TRBJ2-1; TRBD2 matches at 10 bases. The receptor was derived from an adult who received the AZD1222 COVID-19 vaccine. The CDR3 DNA is TGTGCCAGCAGCCAAGACCCTAGCGGGAGATACAATGAGCAGTTCTTC. This encodes CASSQDPSGRYNEQFF.